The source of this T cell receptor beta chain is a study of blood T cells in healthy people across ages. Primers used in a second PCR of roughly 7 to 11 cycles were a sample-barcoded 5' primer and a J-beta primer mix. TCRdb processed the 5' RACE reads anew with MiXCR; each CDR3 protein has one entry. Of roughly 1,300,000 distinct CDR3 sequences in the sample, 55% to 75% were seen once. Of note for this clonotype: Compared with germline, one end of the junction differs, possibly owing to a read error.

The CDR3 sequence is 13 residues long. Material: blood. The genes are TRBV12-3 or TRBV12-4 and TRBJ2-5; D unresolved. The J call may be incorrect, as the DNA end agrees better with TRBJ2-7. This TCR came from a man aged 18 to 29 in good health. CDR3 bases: TGTGTCAGCAGTTTTATCCCGGGCTACGAGCAGTACTTC. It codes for CVSSFIPGYEQYF.